This T cell receptor beta chain was sequenced for a study of early T cells in non-severe SARS-CoV-2 infection (dated by TCRdb to the early 2020s). Context from the whole study: Bulk RNA from unsorted whole blood was used for TCR sequencing, so alpha and beta chains could not be paired. Study-level results and caveats: VDJdb matching was skewed toward anti-spike CD8 responses and likely underestimated virus-specific expansions, missing private and CD4 specificities.

This was a case-control study nested in a cohort of healthcare workers in London, UK, who had nasopharyngeal swab PCR tests and blood samples taken every week. Healthcare workers were recruited between 23 and 31 March 2020, during the week of the UK lockdown, and were followed weekly for up to roughly 15 weeks. The library was built by means of 5' RACE. The sample was run on a NextSeq 500. The TCR library protocol attached unique molecular identifiers to individual cDNA molecules to correct for sequencing error and PCR bias. TCR alpha and beta chains were both sequenced, and the abundances of alpha and beta sequences in each sample were closely correlated with each other. On the authors' methods: Decombinator V4 was used to perform V gene, J gene and CDR3 annotation of TCR sequences. Expanded TCRs were defined as changing significantly between any two time points under a Poisson model with p below 0.0001. Abundances of TCRs were expressed as counts per million after normalisation to the total number of TCRs sequenced in each sample. MAIT TCRs were defined by TRAV1-2 paired with TRAJ12, TRAJ20 or TRAJ33, and iNKT TCRs by TRAV10 paired with TRAJ18. A search of VDJdb, accessed on 1 November 2021, was run for TCRs annotated to CMV, EBV and SARS-CoV-2, with TCRs annotated for multiple antigens excluded. TCRdb's own reprocessing of the public reads used fastp at Q25 and MiXCR and kept productive beta chains. Rows with one shared CDR3 protein collapse into an entry with the most common genes and DNA. The V and J calls were not made by the authors but by TCRdb's processing. Within this sample are roughly 81,000 distinct CDR3 sequences, with 9.5% to 13% of them counted one time only. Of the sample, over 2.5% is held by the ten largest clones.

As encoded in the germline V gene, CDR1 is SGDLS while CDR2 is YYNGEE. CDR3 length: 15 amino acids, cysteine to phenylalanine. Only the CDR3 portion is preserved as DNA: 45 bases, with reading frame beginning at the first base. Here V drops 4 bases and J drops 7 bases, and the junction holds 14 bases not matched to any gene. This clonotype was observed many times. Its specific antigen is unknown. One base away there is no much larger clone; base qualities are not given. The specimen was whole blood. The clonotype was recovered from an adult who was a healthcare worker with PCR-confirmed SARS-CoV-2 infection or an uninfected control (not recorded which). The rearranged segments are TRBV9 and TRBJ2-7; TRBD1 agrees with 7 junctional bases. The CDR3 reads CASSPEGQSLGEQYF. The nucleotide sequence is given as TGTGCCAGCAGCCCAGAGGGACAGTCCCTGGGAGAGCAGTACTTC.